A selection of T cell receptor beta chains follows, all from one sample in a study of blood T cell repertoires in COVID-19. The method was immunoSEQ multiplex PCR; TCRdb's version includes in-frame clones alone and lacks a portion of them. The sample consists of roughly 100,000 clones, less than 90% of them appearing once. Sequenced material: peripheral blood. These receptors were taken from a woman older than 75 with acute or convalescent COVID-19. The CDR3 runs from the conserved cysteine through the conserved F or W. Each record gives: J gene, clone size, D gene, V gene, CDR3 protein, CDR3 DNA. D genes are given only for firm matches. Expanded clones are given a class, and other clones once, few, many or no size at all.

>TRBJ1-2|.|TRBD1|TRBV20-1
CSASRPGQPLYGYTF
TGCAGTGCTAGTCGACCGGGACAGCCACTTTATGGCTACACCTTC
>TRBJ2-7|.|TRBD2|TRBV2
CASRAGATYEQYF
TGTGCCAGCAGAGCGGGGGCGACCTACGAGCAGTACTTC
>TRBJ1-1|few|.|TRBV7-9
CASSGTFTEAFF
TGTGCCAGCAGCGGGACATTTACTGAAGCTTTCTTT
>TRBJ1-2|.|.|TRBV5-1
CASSNQITYGYTF
TGCGCCAGCAGTAATCAGATTACCTATGGCTACACCTTC
>TRBJ1-2|.|.|TRBV28
CASSLGGDYGYTF
TGTGCCAGCAGTTTGGGGGGTGACTATGGCTACACCTTC
>TRBJ2-7|.|TRBD2|TRBV6-5
CASRKRGQSYEQYF
TGTGCCAGCAGAAAGCGGGGGCAGTCCTACGAGCAGTACTTC
>TRBJ2-3|once|.|TRBV19
CASSVTRADTQYF
TGTGCCAGTAGCGTTACTCGGGCAGATACGCAGTATTTT
>TRBJ1-5|.|.|TRBV24-1
CATSGQGNNQPQHF
TGTGCCACCAGTGGCCAGGGGAATAATCAGCCCCAGCATTTT
>TRBJ1-5|once|.|TRBV29-1
CSVARALNQPQHF
TGCAGCGTTGCGAGGGCCCTTAATCAGCCCCAGCATTTT
>TRBJ1-3|.|.|TRBV3-1/TRBV3-2
CASSHALVAGNTIYF
TGTGCCAGCAGCCACGCCTTGGTGGCAGGAAACACCATATATTTT
>TRBJ2-5|.|.|TRBV5-1
CASSLGGFQETQYF
TGCGCCAGCAGCTTGGGAGGGTTCCAAGAGACCCAGTACTTC
>TRBJ2-2|few|TRBD1|TRBV11-3
CASSPPPGQKLFF
TGTGCCAGCAGCCCCCCGCCGGGACAGAAGCTGTTTTTT
>TRBJ2-3|.|.|TRBV7-3
CASSPQGKDTQYF
TGTGCCAGCAGCCCCCAGGGTAAAGATACGCAGTATTTT
>TRBJ2-1|once|TRBD2|TRBV11-3
CASSTTGLAGGQEQFF
TGTGCCAGCAGCACCACCGGACTAGCGGGGGGGCAGGAGCAGTTCTTC
>TRBJ1-2|.|TRBD1|TRBV11-2
CASSLGVGGQGVSF
TGTGCCAGCAGCTTAGGAGTCGGGGGACAGGGAGTCAGCTTC
>TRBJ2-7|.|TRBD1|TRBV7-2
CASSLTGTLSYEQYF
TGTGCCAGCAGCTTGACAGGGACCCTCTCCTACGAGCAGTACTTC
>TRBJ2-1|.|TRBD1|TRBV5-5
CASSFRQGLEQFF
TGTGCCAGCAGCTTCCGACAGGGGCTTGAGCAGTTCTTC
>TRBJ2-4|.|TRBD2|TRBV9
CASSVGSGGAENIQYF
TGTGCCAGCAGCGTAGGGAGCGGGGGGGCGGAAAACATTCAGTACTTT
>TRBJ2-2|.|.|TRBV27
CASRFAGELFF
TGTGCCAGCAGATTCGCCGGGGAGCTGTTTTTT
>TRBJ2-7|.|.|TRBV10-3
CAITDARGNEQYF
TGTGCCATCACCGACGCGAGGGGGAACGAGCAGTACTTC
>TRBJ2-7|.|TRBD1|TRBV27
CASSYYRGLGYEQYF
TGTGCCAGCAGTTACTACAGGGGGCTGGGTTACGAGCAGTACTTC